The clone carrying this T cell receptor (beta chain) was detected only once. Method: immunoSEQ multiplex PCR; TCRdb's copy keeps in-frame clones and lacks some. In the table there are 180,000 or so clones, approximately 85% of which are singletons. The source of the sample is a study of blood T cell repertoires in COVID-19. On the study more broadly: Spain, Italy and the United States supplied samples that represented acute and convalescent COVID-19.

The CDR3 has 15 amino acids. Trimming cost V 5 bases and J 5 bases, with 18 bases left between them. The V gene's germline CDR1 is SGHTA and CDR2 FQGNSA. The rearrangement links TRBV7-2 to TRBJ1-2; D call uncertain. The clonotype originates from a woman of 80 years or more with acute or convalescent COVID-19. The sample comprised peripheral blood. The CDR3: CASSPGGQISYGYTF. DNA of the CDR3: TGTGCCAGCAGCCCCGGCGGGCAGATTTCTTATGGCTACACCTTC.